This entry is about one T cell receptor beta chain. Clones were read by immunoSEQ multiplex PCR, and TCRdb kept only the in-frame ones, dropping some. Of about 38,000 clones in the sample, about 90% were seen once. This entry is derived from a study of T cell changes during pregnancy in multiple sclerosis. The material sequenced was CD8+ T cells from peripheral blood mononuclear cells, taken after pregnancy. The clonotype originates from a female donor with multiple sclerosis, enrolled in a pregnancy study.

DNA of the CDR3: TGTGCCAGCACCGCCCCCTCGGGGGAGCAGTACTTC. Translation gives CASTAPSGEQYF. J is TRBJ2-7 and V is TRBV5-4; perhaps TRBD2 as D (5 bases). The CDR3 is 12 residues long. CDR1 and CDR2 (germline): SGHNT, YYREEE (reference sequence). Trimming pared 6 bases from V and 7 bases from J, leaving 14 bases between.